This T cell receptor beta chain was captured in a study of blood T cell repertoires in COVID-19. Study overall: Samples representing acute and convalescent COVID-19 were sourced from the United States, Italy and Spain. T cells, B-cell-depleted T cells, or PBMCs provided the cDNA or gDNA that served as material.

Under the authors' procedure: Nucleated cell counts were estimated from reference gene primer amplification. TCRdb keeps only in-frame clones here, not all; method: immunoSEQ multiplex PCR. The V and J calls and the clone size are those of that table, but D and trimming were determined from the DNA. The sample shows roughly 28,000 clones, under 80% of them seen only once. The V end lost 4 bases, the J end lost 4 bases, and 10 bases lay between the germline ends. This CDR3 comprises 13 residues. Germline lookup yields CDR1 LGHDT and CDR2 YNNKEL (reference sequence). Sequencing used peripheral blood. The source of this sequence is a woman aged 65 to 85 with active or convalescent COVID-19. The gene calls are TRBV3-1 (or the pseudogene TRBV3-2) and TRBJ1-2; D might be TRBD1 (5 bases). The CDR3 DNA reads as TGTGCCAGCAGCCCACCGGGGGTCTATGGCTACACCTTC. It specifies CASSPPGVYGYTF.